This TCR beta chain was observed in a study of blood T cell repertoires in COVID-19. About the research overall: Material from acute and convalescent COVID-19 was sourced from the United States, Italy and Spain.

CDR3 length: 15 amino acids. J lost 3 bases, V lost 4 bases, and 9 bases had no gene match. Germline CDR1 is MDHEN and CDR2 is SYDVKM. In the authors' workflow: Researchers report that nucleated cell counts were estimated from reference gene primer amplification. The protocol was immunoSEQ multiplex PCR, while the TCRdb copy is restricted to in-frame clones and leaves out a portion. V and J calls plus clone size are reproduced from that table; the DNA served to infer D and trimming. The repertoire consists of about 79,000 clones, with about 87% occurring once and the leading ten covering approximately 4.2%.

Specimen: peripheral blood. V usage is TRBV28 and J usage is TRBJ2-7; 7 bases agree with TRBD2. This sequence originates from a man aged 50 to 60 with active COVID-19. CDR3: CASSSQLASNYEQYF. CDR3 DNA: TGTGCCAGCAGTTCCCAACTAGCGTCTAACTACGAGCAGTACTTC.